Shown below are 12 T cell receptor beta chains from a single sample sequenced in a study of T cells in Graves' hyperthyroidism and ophthalmopathy. TCR beta CDR3 region amplification was performed from RNA transcripts. Initially, a first-round RT-PCR of the TCR CDR3 employed the HTBI primer set. TCRdb fed the multiplex PCR reads into MiXCR, producing one record per CDR3 protein. The repertoire holds more than 550,000 distinct CDR3 sequences, with 45% as singletons. Sequencing was performed on peripheral blood or thyroid tissue (not recorded which). The origin of the receptors is an adult man with Graves' disease, either hyperthyroidism or ophthalmopathy (not recorded which).

The gene calls are TRBV6-6 and TRBJ2-2; no reliable D call. The V and J ends lost 6 bases and 7 bases respectively, with 15 bases between them. Germline V gene data show CDR1 as MNHNY and CDR2 as SVGAGI (reference sequence). This CDR3 comprises 14 residues. CDR3 residues: CASRPVGVGGELFF. CDR3 coding DNA: TGTGCCAGCAGGCCTGTTGGGGTAGGCGGGGAGCTGTTTTTT.

In its sample, this clonotype was seen a few times. CDR3 loop: CASSEWVGNGYTF. CDR3 nucleotides: TGTGCCAGCAGTGAATGGGTGGGGAACGGCTACACCTTC. The chain joins TRBV12-3 or TRBV12-4 to TRBJ1-2; unclear D gene. This CDR3 contains 13 residues. Trimming shortened V by 5 bases and J by 8 bases, and 15 bases separated the two germline ends.

The genes are TRBV10-3 and TRBJ1-5; a weak D match, TRBD1 (6 bases). Germline assignment: CDR1 ENHRY and CDR2 SYGVKD. V was clipped by 4 bases and J by 0 bases, with 13 bases between them. The CDR3 runs 16 residues. The CDR3 DNA reads as TGTGCCATCAGTGGGCCAGGGGCCTATAGCAATCAGCCCCAGCATTTT. It codes for CAISGPGAYSNQPQHF.

The chain links TRBV7-6 to TRBJ2-5; 10 nucleotides match TRBD2. Per germline, CDR1 SGHVS and CDR2 FNYEAQ. The CDR3 has 16 residues. V was pared by 5 bases and J by 4 bases, with 10 bases of the junction left unmatched. The CDR3 DNA reads TGTGCCAGCAGCCTAACGACTGCTAGCGGGAGAGAGACCCAGTACTTC. This codes for CASSLTTASGRETQYF.

The J gene is TRBJ2-5, the V gene TRBV6-1; D remains ambiguous. Germline CDR1 reads MNHNS; CDR2 reads SASEGT. V was pared by 8 bases and J by 3 bases, with 13 bases between. The CDR3 spans 13 residues. CDR3 DNA sequence: TGTGCCAGCGGTGTTTCTGGGGAAGAGACCCAGTACTTC. The encoded protein is CASGVSGEETQYF.

The chain joins TRBV29-1 to TRBJ2-7; D is possibly TRBD2 (6 bases). Germline V gene data show CDR1 as SQVTM and CDR2 as ANQGSEA. V was trimmed by 4 bases and J by 2 bases, leaving 12 bases between them. The CDR3 is 13 residues long. The CDR3 nucleotides read TGCAGCGTTGCTAGAGGAGGGGCCTACGAGCAGTACTTC. As protein: CSVARGGAYEQYF.

This clonotype was observed at least ten times. The chain has TRBV15 and TRBJ1-3; D gene unclear. This CDR3 has 17 amino acids. V lost 0 bases and J 0 bases, leaving 12 bases between the germline ends. Germline lookup yields CDR1 LNHNV and CDR2 YYDKDF (reference sequence). The CDR3 here is CATSREERADSGNTIYF. The DNA of the CDR3 is TGTGCCACCAGCAGAGAGGAGAGGGCCGACTCTGGAAACACCATATATTTT.

Many counts were recorded for this clonotype. Written as DNA, the CDR3 is TGTGCCAGCAGGGCTCGTTCAGACGCGGGGGGCGAAAAACTGTTTTTT. Residues: CASRARSDAGGEKLFF. J is TRBJ1-4 and V is TRBV2; TRBD1 is a possible D gene (6 bases). The CDR3 totals 16 residues. Germline V CDR1 and CDR2: SNHLY, FYNNEI. V was cut by 6 bases and J by 8 bases, with 22 bases left in between.

The rearrangement joins TRBV20-1 to TRBJ2-7, with D tentatively TRBD1 or TRBD2 (5 bases each). Germline values: CDR1 DFQATT, CDR2 SNEGSKA (reference sequence). Between the trimmed V and J ends, which lost 8 bases and 4 bases, there was a span of 18 bases. There are 13 residues in the CDR3. The CDR3: CSLSGQLTYEQYF. The CDR3 DNA is TGCAGTTTATCGGGGCAGCTGACATACGAGCAGTACTTC.

This clonotype was counted between two and nine times. V is TRBV7-9 and J is TRBJ1-5, with D uncertain. CDR1 and CDR2 from the germline V gene are SEHNR and FQNEAQ (reference sequence). The CDR3 extends over 14 amino acids. Trimming left V 6 bases short and J 4 bases short, with 13 bases between. The CDR3 protein is CASSMSRWNQPQHF. The DNA of the CDR3 is TGTGCCAGCAGTATGAGTAGGTGGAATCAGCCCCAGCATTTT.

The chain joins TRBV4-1 to TRBJ1-1, with D unclear. This CDR3 comprises 14 residues. From germline, CDR1 is MGHRA and CDR2 YSYEKL. Trimming removed 1 base at V and 2 bases at J, with 8 bases between. The CDR3 reads CASSQVVRNTEAFF. The DNA of the CDR3 is TGCGCCAGCAGCCAAGTGGTGCGAAACACTGAAGCTTTCTTT.

V and J are TRBV20-1 and TRBJ2-7; 10 nucleotides align to TRBD1. The CDR3 spans 14 residues. CDR1 and CDR2 from the germline V gene are DFQATT and SNEGSKA (reference sequence). V shed 3 bases, J shed 2 bases, and the junction held 4 bases outside the gene matches. CDR3 DNA sequence: TGCAGTGCTAGGGGGACAGGGGCGGCCTACGAGCAGTACTTC. This sequence encodes CSARGTGAAYEQYF.